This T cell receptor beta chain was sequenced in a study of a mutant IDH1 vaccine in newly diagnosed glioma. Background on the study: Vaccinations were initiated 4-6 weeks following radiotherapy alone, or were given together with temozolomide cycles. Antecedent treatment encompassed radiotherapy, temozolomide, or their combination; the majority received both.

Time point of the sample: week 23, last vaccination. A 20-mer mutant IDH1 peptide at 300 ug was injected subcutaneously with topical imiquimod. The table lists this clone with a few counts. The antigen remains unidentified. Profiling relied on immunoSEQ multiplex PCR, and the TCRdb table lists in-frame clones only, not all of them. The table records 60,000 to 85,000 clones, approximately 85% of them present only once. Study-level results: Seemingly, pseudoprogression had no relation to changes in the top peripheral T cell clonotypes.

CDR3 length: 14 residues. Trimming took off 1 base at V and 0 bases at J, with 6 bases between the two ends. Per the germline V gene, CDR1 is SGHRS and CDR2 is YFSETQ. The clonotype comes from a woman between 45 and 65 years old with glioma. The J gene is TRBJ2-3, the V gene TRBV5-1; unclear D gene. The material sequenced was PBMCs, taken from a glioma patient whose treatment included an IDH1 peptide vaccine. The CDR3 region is CASSLSASTDTQYF. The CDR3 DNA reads TGCGCCAGCAGCTTGTCGGCTAGCACAGATACGCAGTATTTT.